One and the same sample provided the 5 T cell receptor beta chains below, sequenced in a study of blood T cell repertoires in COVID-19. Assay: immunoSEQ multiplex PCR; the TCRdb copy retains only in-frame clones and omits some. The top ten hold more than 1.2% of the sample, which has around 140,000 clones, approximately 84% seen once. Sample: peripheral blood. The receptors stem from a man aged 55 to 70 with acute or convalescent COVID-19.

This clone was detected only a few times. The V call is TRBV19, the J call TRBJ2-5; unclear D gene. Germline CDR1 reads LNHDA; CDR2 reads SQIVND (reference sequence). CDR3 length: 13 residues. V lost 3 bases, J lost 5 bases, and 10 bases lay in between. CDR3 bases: TGTGCCAGTAGTATCTCGCCGAGGGAGACCCAGTACTTC. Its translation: CASSISPRETQYF.

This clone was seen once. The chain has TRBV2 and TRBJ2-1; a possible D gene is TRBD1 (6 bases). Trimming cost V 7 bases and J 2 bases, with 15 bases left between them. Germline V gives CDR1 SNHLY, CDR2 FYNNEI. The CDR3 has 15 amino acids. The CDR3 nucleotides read TGTGCCAGCACGTCCGGGACAACCACCTACAATGAGCAGTTCTTC. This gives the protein CASTSGTTTYNEQFF.

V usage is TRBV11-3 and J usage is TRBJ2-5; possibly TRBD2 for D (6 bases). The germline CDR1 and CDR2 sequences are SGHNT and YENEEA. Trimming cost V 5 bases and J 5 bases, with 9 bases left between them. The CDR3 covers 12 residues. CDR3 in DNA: TGTGCCAGCAGCGGCGGGGCTGAGACCCAGTACTTC. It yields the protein CASSGGAETQYF.

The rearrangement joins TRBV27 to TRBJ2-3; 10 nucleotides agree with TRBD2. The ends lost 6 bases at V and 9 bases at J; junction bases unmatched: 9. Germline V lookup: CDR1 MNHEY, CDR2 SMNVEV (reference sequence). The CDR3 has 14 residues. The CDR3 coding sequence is TGTGCCAGCAGGATAGCGGGAGGCCAGGGCACGCAGTATTTT. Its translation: CASRIAGGQGTQYF.

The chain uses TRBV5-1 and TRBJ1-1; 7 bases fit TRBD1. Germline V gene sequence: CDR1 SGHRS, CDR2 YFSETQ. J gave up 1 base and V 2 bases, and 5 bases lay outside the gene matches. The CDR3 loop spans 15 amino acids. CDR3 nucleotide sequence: TGCGCCAGCAGCTTATTTGGGGACAGGAACACTGAAGCTTTCTTT. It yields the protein CASSLFGDRNTEAFF.